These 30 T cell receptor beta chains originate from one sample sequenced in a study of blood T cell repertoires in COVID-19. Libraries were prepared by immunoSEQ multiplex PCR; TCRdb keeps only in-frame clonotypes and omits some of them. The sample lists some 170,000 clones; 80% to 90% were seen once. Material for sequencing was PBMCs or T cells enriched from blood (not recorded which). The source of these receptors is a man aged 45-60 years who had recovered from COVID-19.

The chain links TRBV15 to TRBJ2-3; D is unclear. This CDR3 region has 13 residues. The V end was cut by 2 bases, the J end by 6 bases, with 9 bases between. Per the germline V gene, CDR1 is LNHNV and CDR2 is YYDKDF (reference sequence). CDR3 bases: TGTGCCACCAGCAGATCCGTATCGGATACGCAGTATTTT. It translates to CATSRSVSDTQYF.

CDR3 DNA sequence: TGTGCCAGCACCCCGGTAGCGGGGGTTTCAGATACGCAGTATTTT. This encodes CASTPVAGVSDTQYF. The V and J genes are TRBV9 and TRBJ2-3, with 9 bases fitting TRBD2. V was pared by 6 bases and J by 4 bases, with 9 bases of the junction left unmatched. CDR3 length: 15 amino acids. Germline values: CDR1 SGDLS, CDR2 YYNGEE.

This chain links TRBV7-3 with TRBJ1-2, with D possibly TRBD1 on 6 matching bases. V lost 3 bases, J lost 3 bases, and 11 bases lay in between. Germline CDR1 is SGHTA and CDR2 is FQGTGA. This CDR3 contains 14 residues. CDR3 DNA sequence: TGTGCCAGCAGCTTGCATCCAGGGGACTATGGCTACACCTTC. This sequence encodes CASSLHPGDYGYTF.

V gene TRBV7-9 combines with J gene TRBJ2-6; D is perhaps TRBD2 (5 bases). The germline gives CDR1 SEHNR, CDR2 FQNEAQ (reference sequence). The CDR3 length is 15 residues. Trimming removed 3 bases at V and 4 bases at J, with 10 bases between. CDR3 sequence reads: CASSFGRRGANVLTF. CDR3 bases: TGTGCCAGCAGCTTCGGACGGAGGGGGGCCAACGTCCTGACTTTC.

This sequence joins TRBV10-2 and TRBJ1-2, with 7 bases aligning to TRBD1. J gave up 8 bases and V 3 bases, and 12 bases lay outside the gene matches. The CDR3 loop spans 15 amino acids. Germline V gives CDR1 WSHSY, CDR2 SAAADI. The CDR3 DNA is TGCGCCAGCAGTGATCCGGACAGGCGCCTGGTCGGCTACACCTTC. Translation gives CASSDPDRRLVGYTF.

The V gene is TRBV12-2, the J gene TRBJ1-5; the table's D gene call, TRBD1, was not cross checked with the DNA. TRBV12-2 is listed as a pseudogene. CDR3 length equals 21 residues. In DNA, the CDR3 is TGTGCAAGTCGCCCTAGATTCATTACTGAAGGACCGGGACAGTTGGTGAAACCCCAGCATTTT. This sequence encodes CASRPRFITEGPGQLVKPQHF.

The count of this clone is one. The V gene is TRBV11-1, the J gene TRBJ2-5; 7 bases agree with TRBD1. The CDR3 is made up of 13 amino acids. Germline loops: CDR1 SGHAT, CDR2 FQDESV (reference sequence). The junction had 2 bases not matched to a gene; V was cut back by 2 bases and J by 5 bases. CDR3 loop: CASSLPGGETQYF. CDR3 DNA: TGTGCCAGCAGCTTACCAGGGGGTGAGACCCAGTACTTC. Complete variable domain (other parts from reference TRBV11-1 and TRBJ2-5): EAEVAQSPRYKITEKSQAVAFWCDPISGHATLYWYRQILGQGPELLVQFQDESVVDDSQLPKDRFSAERLKGVDSTLKIQPAELGDSAMYLCASSLPGGETQYFGPGTRLLVL.

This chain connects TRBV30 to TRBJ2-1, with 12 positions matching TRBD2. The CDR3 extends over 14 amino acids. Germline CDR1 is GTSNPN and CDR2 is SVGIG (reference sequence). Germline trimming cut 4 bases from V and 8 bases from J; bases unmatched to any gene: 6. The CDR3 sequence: CAWTSGGAIYEQFF. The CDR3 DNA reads TGTGCCTGGACTAGCGGGGGGGCAATCTATGAGCAGTTCTTC.

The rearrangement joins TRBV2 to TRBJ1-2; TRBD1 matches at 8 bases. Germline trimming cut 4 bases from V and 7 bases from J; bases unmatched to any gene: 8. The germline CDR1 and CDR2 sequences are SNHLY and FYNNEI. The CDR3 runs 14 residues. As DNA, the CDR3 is TGTGCCAGCAGTGGGGAACAGGGGGAGTCTGGCTACACCTTC. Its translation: CASSGEQGESGYTF.

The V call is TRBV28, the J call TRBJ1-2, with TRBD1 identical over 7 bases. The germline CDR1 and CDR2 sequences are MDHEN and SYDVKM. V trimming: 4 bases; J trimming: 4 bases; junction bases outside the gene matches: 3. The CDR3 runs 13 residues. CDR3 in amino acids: CASSSGQFYGYTF. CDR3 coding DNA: TGTGCCAGCAGTTCGGGACAGTTCTATGGCTACACCTTC.

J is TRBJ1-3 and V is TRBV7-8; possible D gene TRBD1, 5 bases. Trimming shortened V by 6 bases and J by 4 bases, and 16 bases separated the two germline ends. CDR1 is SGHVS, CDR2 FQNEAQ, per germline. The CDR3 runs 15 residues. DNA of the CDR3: TGTGCCAGCAGAACCCCTGGGGCAGGGGGAAACACCATATATTTT. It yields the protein CASRTPGAGGNTIYF. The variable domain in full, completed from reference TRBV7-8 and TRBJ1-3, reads GAGVSQSPRYKVAKRGQDVALRCDPISGHVSLFWYQQALGQGPEFLTYFQNEAQLDKSGLPSDRFFAERPEGSVSTLKIQRTQQEDSAVYLCASRTPGAGGNTIYFGEGSWLTVV.

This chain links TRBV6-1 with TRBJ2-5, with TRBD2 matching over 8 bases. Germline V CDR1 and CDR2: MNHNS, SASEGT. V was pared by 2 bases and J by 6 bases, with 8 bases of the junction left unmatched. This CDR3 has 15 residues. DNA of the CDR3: TGTGCCAGCAGTGAATCCCTAGCGGGTATGAAGACCCAGTACTTC. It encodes CASSESLAGMKTQYF.

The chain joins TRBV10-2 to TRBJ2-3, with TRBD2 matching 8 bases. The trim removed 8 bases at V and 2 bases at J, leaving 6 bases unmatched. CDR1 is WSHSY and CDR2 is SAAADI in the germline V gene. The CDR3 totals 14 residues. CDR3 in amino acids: CASRWRGATDTQYF. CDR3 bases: TGCGCCAGCCGCTGGCGGGGGGCCACAGATACGCAGTATTTT.

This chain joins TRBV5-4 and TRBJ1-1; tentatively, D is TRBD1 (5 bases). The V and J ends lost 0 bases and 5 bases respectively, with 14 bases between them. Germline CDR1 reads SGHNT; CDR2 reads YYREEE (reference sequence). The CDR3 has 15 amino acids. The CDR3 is CASSLEEGRGTEAFF. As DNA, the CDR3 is TGTGCCAGCAGCTTGGAGGAGGGGCGGGGGACTGAAGCTTTCTTT.

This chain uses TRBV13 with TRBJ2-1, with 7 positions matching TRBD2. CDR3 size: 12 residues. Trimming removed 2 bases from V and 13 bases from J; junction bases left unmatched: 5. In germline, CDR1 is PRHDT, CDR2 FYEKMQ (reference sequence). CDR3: CASSLTGGIQFF. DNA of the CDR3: TGTGCCAGCAGCTTAACGGGGGGTATTCAGTTCTTC.

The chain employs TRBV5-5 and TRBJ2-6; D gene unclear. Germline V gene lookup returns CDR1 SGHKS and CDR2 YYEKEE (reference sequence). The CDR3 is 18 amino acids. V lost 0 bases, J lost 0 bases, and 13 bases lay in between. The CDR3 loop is CASSLGRLSSSGANVLTF. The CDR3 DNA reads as TGTGCCAGCAGCTTGGGGAGACTCTCCAGCTCTGGGGCCAACGTCCTGACTTTC.

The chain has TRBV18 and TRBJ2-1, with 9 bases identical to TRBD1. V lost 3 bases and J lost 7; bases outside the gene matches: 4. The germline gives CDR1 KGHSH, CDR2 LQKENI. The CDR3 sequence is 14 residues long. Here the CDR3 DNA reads TGTGCCAGCTCACCGCTGACAGGGGGGAATGAGCAGTTCTTC. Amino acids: CASSPLTGGNEQFF.

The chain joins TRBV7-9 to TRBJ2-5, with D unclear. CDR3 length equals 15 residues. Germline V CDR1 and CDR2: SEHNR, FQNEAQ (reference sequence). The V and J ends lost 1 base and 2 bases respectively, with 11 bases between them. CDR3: CASSLGSVDQETQYF. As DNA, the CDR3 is TGTGCCAGCAGCTTAGGGAGTGTTGATCAAGAGACCCAGTACTTC. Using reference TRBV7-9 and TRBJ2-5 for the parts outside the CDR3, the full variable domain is DTGVSQNPRHKITKRGQNVTFRCDPISEHNRLYWYRQTLGQGPEFLTYFQNEAQLEKSRLLSDRFSAERPKGSFSTLEIQRTEQGDSAMYLCASSLGSVDQETQYFGPGTRLLVL.

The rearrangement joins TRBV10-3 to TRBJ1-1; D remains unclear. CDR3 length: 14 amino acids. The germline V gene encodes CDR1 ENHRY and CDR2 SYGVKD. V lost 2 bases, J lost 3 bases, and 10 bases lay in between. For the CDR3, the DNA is TGTGCCATCAGTGAGAACGAGTTGGACACTGAAGCTTTCTTT. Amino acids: CAISENELDTEAFF.

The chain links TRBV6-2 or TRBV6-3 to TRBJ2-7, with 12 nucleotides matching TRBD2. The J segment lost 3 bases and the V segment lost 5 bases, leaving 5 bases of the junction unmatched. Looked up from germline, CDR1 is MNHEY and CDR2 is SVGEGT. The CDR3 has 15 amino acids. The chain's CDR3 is CASSRLAGASYEQYF. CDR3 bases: TGTGCCAGCAGTCGACTAGCGGGGGCCAGCTACGAGCAGTACTTC.

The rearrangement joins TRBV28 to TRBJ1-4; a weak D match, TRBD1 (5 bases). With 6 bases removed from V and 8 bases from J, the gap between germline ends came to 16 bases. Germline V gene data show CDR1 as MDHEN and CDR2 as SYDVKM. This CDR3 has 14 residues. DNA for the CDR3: TGTGCCAGCAGCTTCGGGGGAGTACGGGAAAAACTGTTTTTT. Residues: CASSFGGVREKLFF.

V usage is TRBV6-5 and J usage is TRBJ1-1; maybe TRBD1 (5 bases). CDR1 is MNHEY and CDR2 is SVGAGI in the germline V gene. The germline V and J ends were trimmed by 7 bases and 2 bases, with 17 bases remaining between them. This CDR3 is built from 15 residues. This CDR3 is CASTQGVDPNTEAFF. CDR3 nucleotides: TGTGCCAGCACCCAAGGGGTCGACCCCAACACTGAAGCTTTCTTT.

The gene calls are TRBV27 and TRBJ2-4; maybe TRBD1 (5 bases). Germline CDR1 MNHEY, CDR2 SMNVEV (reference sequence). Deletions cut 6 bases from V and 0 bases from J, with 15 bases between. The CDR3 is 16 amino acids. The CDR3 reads CASSSMDKLAKNIQYF. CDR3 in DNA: TGTGCCAGCAGCTCAATGGACAAGCTAGCCAAAAACATTCAGTACTTC.

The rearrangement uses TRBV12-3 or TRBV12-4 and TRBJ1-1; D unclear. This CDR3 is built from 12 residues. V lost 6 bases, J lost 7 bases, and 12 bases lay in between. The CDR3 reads CASRPGGGEAFF. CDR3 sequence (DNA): TGTGCCAGCAGGCCGGGTGGCGGTGAAGCTTTCTTT.

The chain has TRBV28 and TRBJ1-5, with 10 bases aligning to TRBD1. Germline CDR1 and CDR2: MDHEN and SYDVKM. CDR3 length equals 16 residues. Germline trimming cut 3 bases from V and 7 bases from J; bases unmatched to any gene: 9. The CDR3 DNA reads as TGTGCCAGCAGTTTTCGGGTTGGGGACAGGGGACAGCCCCAGCATTTT. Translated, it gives CASSFRVGDRGQPQHF.

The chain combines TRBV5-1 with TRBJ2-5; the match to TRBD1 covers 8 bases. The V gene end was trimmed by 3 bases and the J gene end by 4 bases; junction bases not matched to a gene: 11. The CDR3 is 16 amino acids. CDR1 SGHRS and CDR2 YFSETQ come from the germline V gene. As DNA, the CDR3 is TGCGCCAGCAGCTCCGGATCGGGACAGGTCAGAGAGACCCAGTACTTC. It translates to CASSSGSGQVRETQYF.

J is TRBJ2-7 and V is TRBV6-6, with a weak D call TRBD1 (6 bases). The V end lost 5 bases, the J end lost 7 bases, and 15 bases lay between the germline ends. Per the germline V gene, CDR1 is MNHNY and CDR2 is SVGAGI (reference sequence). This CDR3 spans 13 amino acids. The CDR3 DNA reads TGTGCCAGCAGTATAAAACAGGGCTTAGAGCAGTACTTC. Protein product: CASSIKQGLEQYF.

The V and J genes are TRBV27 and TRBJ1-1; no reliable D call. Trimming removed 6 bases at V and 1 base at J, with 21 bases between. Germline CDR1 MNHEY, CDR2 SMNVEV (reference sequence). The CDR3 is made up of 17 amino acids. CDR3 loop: CASSSKIGGEWNTEAFF. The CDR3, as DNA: TGTGCCAGCAGCTCAAAGATCGGAGGAGAGTGGAACACTGAAGCTTTCTTT.

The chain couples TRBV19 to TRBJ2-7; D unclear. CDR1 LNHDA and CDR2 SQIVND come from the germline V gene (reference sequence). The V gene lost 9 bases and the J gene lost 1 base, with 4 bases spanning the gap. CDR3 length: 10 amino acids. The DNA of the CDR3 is TGTGCCAGCGGGTCCTACGAGCAGTACTTC. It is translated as CASGSYEQYF. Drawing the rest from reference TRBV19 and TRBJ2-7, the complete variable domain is DGGITQSPKYLFRKEGQNVTLSCEQNLNHDAMYWYRQDPGQGLRLIYYSQIVNDFQKGDIAEGYSVSREKKESFPLTVTSAQKNPTAFYLCASGSYEQYFGPGTRLTVT.

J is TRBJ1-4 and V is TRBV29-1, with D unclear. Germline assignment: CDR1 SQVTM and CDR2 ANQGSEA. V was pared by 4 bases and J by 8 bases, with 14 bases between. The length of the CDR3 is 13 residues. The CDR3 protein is CSVVDFAAEKLFF. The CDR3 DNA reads TGCAGCGTTGTCGACTTCGCCGCGGAAAAACTGTTTTTT.